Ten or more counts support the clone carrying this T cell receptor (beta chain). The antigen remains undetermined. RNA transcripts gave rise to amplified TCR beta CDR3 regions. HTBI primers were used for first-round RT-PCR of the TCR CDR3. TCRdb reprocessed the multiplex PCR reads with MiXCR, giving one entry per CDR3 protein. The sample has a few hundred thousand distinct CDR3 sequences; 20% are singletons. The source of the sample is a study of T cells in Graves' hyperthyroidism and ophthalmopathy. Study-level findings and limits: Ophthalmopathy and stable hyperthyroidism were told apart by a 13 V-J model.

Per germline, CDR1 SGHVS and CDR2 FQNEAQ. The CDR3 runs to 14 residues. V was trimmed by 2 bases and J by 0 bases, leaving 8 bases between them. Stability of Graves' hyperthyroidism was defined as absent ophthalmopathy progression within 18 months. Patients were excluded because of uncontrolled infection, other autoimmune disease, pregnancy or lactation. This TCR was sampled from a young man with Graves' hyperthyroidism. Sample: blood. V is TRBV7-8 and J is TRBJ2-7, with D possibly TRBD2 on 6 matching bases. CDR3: CASSLLGGSYEQYF. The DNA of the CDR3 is TGTGCCAGCAGCTTATTGGGGGGCTCCTACGAGCAGTACTTC.